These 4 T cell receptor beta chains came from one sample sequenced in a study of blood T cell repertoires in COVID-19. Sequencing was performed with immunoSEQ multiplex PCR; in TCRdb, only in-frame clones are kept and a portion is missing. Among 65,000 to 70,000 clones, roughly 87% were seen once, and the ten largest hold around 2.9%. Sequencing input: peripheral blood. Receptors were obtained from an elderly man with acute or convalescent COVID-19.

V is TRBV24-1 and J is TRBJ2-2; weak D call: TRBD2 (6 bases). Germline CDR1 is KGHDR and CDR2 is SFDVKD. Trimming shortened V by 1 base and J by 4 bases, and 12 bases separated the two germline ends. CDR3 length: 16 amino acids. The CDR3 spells CATSDFPGVGTGELFF. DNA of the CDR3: TGTGCCACCAGTGATTTCCCGGGAGTTGGCACCGGGGAGCTGTTTTTT.

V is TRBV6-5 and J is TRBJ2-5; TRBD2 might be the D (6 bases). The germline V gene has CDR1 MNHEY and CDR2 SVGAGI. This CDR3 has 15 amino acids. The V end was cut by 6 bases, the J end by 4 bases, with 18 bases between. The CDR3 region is CASSLGRRRGETQYF. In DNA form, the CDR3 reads TGTGCCAGCAGCCTAGGACGGCGGAGGGGAGAGACCCAGTACTTC.

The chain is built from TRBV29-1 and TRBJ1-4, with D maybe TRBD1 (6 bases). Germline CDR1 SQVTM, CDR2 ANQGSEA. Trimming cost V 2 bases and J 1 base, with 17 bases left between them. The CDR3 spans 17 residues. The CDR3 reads CSVEWLGAGETNEKLFF. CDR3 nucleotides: TGCAGCGTTGAATGGTTGGGGGCCGGGGAAACTAATGAAAAACTGTTTTTT.

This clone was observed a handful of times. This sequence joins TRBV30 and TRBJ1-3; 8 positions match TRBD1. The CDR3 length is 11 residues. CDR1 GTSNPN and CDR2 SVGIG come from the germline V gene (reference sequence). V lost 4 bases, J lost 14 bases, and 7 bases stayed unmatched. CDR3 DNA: TGTGCCTGGAAGACTGGGACAGGTCTATATTTT. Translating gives CAWKTGTGLYF.